This T cell receptor (beta chain) was identified in a study of neoadjuvant nivolumab and ipilimumab in lung cancer. Sequencing used immunoSEQ multiplex PCR; TCRdb keeps in-frame clones, though not all of them. This sample has 26,000 or so clones, with around 80% found just once. This CDR3 region has 17 residues. V lost 0 bases and J lost 4, with 19 bases in between. Germline-derived CDR1 and CDR2 are SGHDT and YYEEEE. Sample: tumor tissue, taken after neoadjuvant nivolumab, alone or with ipilimumab, at or shortly before surgery. The chain couples TRBV5-6 to TRBJ1-2, with TRBD1 as a possible D gene (6 bases). This clonotype was sampled from an adult with non-small cell lung cancer. CDR3 amino acids: CASSLEDSNDRFYGYTF. Here the CDR3 DNA reads TGTGCCAGCAGCTTGGAGGACAGTAATGATCGCTTCTATGGCTACACCTTC.